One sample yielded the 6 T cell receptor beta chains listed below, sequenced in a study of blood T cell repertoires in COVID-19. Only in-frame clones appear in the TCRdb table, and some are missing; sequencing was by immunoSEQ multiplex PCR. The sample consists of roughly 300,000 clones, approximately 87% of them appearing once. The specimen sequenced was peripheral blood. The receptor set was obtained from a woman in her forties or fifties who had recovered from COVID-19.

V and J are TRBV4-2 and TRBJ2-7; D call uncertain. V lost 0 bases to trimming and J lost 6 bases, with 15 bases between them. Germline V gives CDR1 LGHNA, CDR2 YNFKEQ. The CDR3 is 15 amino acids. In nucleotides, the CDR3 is TGTGCCAGCAGCCAAGAGAGTCTCGTAATAGCCGAGCAGTACTTC. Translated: CASSQESLVIAEQYF.

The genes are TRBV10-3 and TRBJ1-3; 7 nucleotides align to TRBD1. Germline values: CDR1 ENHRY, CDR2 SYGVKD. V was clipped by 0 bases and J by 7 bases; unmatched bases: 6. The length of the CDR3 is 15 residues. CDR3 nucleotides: TGTGCCATCAGTGAGTCAACAGGGGTAGGGAACACCATATATTTT. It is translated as CAISESTGVGNTIYF.

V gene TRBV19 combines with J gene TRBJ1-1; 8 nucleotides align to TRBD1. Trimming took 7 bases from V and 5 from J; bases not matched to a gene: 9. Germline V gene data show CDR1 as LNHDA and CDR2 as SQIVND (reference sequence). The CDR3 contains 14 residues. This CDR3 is CASMETGERTEAFF. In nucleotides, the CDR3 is TGTGCCAGTATGGAGACAGGGGAGAGGACTGAAGCTTTCTTT.

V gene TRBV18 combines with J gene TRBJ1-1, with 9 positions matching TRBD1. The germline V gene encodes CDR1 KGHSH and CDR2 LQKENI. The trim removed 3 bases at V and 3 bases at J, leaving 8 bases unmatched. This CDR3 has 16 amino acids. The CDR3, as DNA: TGTGCCAGCTCACCCGGGACAGGGATGGTGGACACTGAAGCTTTCTTT. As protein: CASSPGTGMVDTEAFF.

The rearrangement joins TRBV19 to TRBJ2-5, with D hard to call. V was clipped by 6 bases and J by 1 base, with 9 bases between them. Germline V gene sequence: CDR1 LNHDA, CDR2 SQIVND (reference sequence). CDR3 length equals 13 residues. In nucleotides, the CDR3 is TGTGCCAGTAGCCCGGGTCCCCAAGAGACCCAGTACTTC. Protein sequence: CASSPGPQETQYF.

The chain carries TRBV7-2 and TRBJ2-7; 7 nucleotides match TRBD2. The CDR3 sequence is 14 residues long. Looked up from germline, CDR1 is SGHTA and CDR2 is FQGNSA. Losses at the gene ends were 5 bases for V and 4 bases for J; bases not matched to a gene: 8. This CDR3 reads CASSLRLAGYEQYF. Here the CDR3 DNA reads TGTGCCAGCAGCCTCCGACTAGCCGGATACGAGCAGTACTTC.